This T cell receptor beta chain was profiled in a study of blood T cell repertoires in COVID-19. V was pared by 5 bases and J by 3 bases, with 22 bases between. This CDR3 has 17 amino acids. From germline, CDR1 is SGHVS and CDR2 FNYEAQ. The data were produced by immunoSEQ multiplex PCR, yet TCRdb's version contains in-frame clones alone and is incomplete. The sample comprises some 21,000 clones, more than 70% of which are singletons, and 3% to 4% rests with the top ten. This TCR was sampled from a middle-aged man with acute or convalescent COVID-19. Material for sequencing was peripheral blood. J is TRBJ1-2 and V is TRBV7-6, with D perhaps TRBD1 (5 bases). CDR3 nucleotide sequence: TGTGCCAGCAGCCCCTACGATGGGGGGTCCTTAGACTATGGCTACACCTTC. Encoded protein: CASSPYDGGSLDYGYTF.